The 2 T cell receptor beta chains below come from one sample, sequenced in a study of CD8 T cells in ankylosing spondylitis. MiXCR was run by TCRdb on the 5' RACE reads, yielding one entry per CDR3 protein. This table has 150,000 or so distinct CDR3 sequences, approximately 32% appearing once. What was sequenced was synovial fluid, either unsorted or a sorted T cell fraction (not recorded which). These receptor sequences come from a male donor with ankylosing spondylitis.

This clonotype was observed a handful of times. The rearrangement uses TRBV3-1 and TRBJ2-1; 12 bases are a match to TRBD2. Germline CDR1 reads LGHDT; CDR2 reads YNNKEL (reference sequence). V was clipped by 5 bases and J by 3 bases; unmatched bases: 5. The length of the CDR3 is 16 residues. The CDR3 reads CASSKLAGGVYNEQFF. In DNA, the CDR3 is TGTGCCAGCAGCAAACTAGCGGGAGGCGTCTACAATGAGCAGTTCTTC.

In this sample, this clonotype turned up a few times. The rearrangement joins TRBV20-1 to TRBJ2-5, with 8 bases matching TRBD2. Trimming cost V 6 bases and J 5 bases; bases outside gene matches: 5. The CDR3 contains 12 residues. CDR1 is DFQATT, CDR2 SNEGSKA, per germline (reference sequence). CDR3 residues: CSAGLAGETQYF. For the CDR3, the DNA is TGCAGTGCAGGACTAGCCGGGGAGACCCAGTACTTC.